The rows below give T cell receptor beta chains drawn from one sample of a study of identical twins. From the 5' RACE reads, TCRdb called clonotypes with MiXCR, one entry per CDR3 protein. The sample includes around 480,000 distinct CDR3 sequences, approximately 15% of them seen just once. This sample also belongs to another study, concerning yellow fever vaccine responses in identical twins.

Sequenced input: CD4+ T cells sorted from blood. The receptors originated from a woman between 18 and 30 years old in good health. Both conserved end residues are part of each CDR3. The D gene is left open where the match is weak. Some rows mark clone size as missing; the rest say once, few, many or name a class of expanded clone.

DNA,CDR3,size,V,D,J
TGTGCCACCAGTGAGGCAGGGTGGTACAATGAGCAGTTCTTC,CATSEAGWYNEQFF,.,TRBV24-1,.,TRBJ2-1
TGTGCCAGCAGCTTAGACGGGGCTGGAAACACCATATATTTT,CASSLDGAGNTIYF,many,TRBV7-2,.,TRBJ1-3
TGTGCCAGCAGCCGGGTTAAGGCTGGGGCCAACGTCCTGACTTTC,CASSRVKAGANVLTF,.,TRBV7-8,.,TRBJ2-6
TGTGCCAGCAGTTACCGGGAGACCCAGTACTTC,CASSYRETQYF,many,TRBV28,.,TRBJ2-5
TGCAGCGCGGGCCAAGGGGGGTACAATGAGCAGTTCTTC,CSAGQGGYNEQFF,many,TRBV29-1,.,TRBJ2-1
TGTGCCAGCAGCTCAAGGGACGTCAGAGGGGAGCAGTACTTC,CASSSRDVRGEQYF,many,TRBV7-2,.,TRBJ2-7
TGTGCCAGCAGATCCGTGGACAGGGATAACGAGCAGTACTTC,CASRSVDRDNEQYF,many,TRBV27,TRBD1,TRBJ2-7
TGTGCCAGCAGTTACGCGGCGCTAGCGGAGACCCAGTACTTC,CASSYAALAETQYF,few,TRBV6-2/TRBV6-3,.,TRBJ2-5
TGCGCCAGCAGCCAAGAATCGGCCTACGAGCAGTACTTC,CASSQESAYEQYF,.,TRBV4-3,.,TRBJ2-7
TGTGCCAGCCTACCACCGGGACAGCTTCAAGAGACCCAGTACTTC,CASLPPGQLQETQYF,many,TRBV7-9,TRBD1,TRBJ2-5
TGTGCCAGCAGATTGGTCACAGGGGAAGACACGACACATGGCTACACCTTC,CASRLVTGEDTTHGYTF,few,TRBV7-9,TRBD1,TRBJ1-2
TGTGCCACCACTCCCGGTGTGGCAGAGGGCGAGACCCAGTACTTC,CATTPGVAEGETQYF,few,TRBV15,.,TRBJ2-5
TGTGCCAGCAGTTCGCAGATCATGAACACTGAAGCTTTCTTT,CASSSQIMNTEAFF,many,TRBV12-3/TRBV12-4,.,TRBJ1-1
TGCGCCAGCAGCTATCGATCAACCCGGGACAGGGTGACCGAGCAGTACTTC,CASSYRSTRDRVTEQYF,.,TRBV5-1,TRBD1,TRBJ2-7
TGCGCCAGCAGTTTCGACAGGGGGACTAGCGGGAGGGCCATTTACGAGCAGTACTTC,CASSFDRGTSGRAIYEQYF,.,TRBV5-1,TRBD2,TRBJ2-7
TGCAGTGCTAGGGGGGACAGCATCACCGGGGAGCTGTTTTTT,CSARGDSITGELFF,many,TRBV20-1,TRBD1,TRBJ2-2
TGCGCCAGCAGCTTGGGGTCGGGTCCGGGGCATGAGCAGTTCTTC,CASSLGSGPGHEQFF,.,TRBV5-1,.,TRBJ2-1
TGCAGTGCTAGAGATCCCCCCGATTGGGGAAGATCCTACGAGCAGTACTTC,CSARDPPDWGRSYEQYF,few,TRBV20-1,.,TRBJ2-7
TGTGCCAGCAGCTTAGGACTAGCGGTCTCGGATGAGCAGTTCTTC,CASSLGLAVSDEQFF,many,TRBV7-2,TRBD2,TRBJ2-1
TGTGCCAGCAGTGCCTACGAGCAGTACTTC,CASSAYEQYF,many,TRBV12-3/TRBV12-4,.,TRBJ2-7
TGCAGCGCCGGGACTAGCGGGAGAATCCCAGATACGCAGTATTTT,CSAGTSGRIPDTQYF,.,TRBV29-1,TRBD2,TRBJ2-3
TGTGCCAGCAGTTCGTCCTCCCCCCTAGGGCTTCTGGCCCAGCATTTT,CASSSSSPLGLLAQHF,many,TRBV6-2/TRBV6-3,.,TRBJ1-5
TGTGCCAGCGGGGGAACTAGCGGAGGCACAGATACGCAGTATTTT,CASGGTSGGTDTQYF,.,TRBV6-1,TRBD2,TRBJ2-3
TGTGCCAGCACCCCTTCGGCGACACAGAGGAATGAGCAGTTCTTC,CASTPSATQRNEQFF,.,TRBV3-1,.,TRBJ2-1
TGTGCCAGCAGCCGAGGACAGGGGAACACCGGGGAGCTGTTTTTT,CASSRGQGNTGELFF,many,TRBV7-9,TRBD1,TRBJ2-2
TGCAGTGCCGCGCCTCCGCCTGGGGCCAACGTCCTGACTTTC,CSAAPPPGANVLTF,.,TRBV20-1,.,TRBJ2-6
TGTGCCAGCAGCCCCCACGGACGGGTAACCCTCGAGGGGGGACTGGAGACCCAGTACTTC,CASSPHGRVTLEGGLETQYF,few,TRBV3-1,.,TRBJ2-5
TGTGCCAGCAGCCTCCAAGGAAAGCGGGGAGCCTACAATGAGCAGTTCTTC,CASSLQGKRGAYNEQFF,.,TRBV27,TRBD2,TRBJ2-1
TGTGCCAGCAGCTTGGGGGTGGGGGTAGAGCAGTTCTTC,CASSLGVGVEQFF,few,TRBV5-5,.,TRBJ2-1
TGTGCCAGCAGTTACGGGGGGGCGGGGAACAATGAGCAGTTCTTC,CASSYGGAGNNEQFF,many,TRBV6-5,.,TRBJ2-1
TGTGCCAGCAAGCTAGCGGGCGTCACAGATACGCAGTATTTT,CASKLAGVTDTQYF,many,TRBV6-1,TRBD2,TRBJ2-3
TGTGCCAGCTCACGTACCGGGACAGGGGAGTCTGGCTACACCTTC,CASSRTGTGESGYTF,few,TRBV18,TRBD1,TRBJ1-2
TGCAGCGCAGAATGGCAGAACACTGAAGCTTTCTTT,CSAEWQNTEAFF,.,TRBV29-1,.,TRBJ1-1
TGTGCCAGCAGCTTGGTTAGCTGGACAGGGGGCGAGCAGTACTTC,CASSLVSWTGGEQYF,.,TRBV5-5,TRBD1,TRBJ2-7
TGTGCCAGCAGCTTATTGCCCCCTGAAGCTTTCTTT,CASSLLPPEAFF,.,TRBV7-9,.,TRBJ1-1
TGCAGTGCTCATCGTTTATCTGGGGCCAACGTCCTGACTTTC,CSAHRLSGANVLTF,few,TRBV20-1,.,TRBJ2-6
TGTGCCAGCAGCTTAGCGCCGGGGCCAGATACGCAGTATTTT,CASSLAPGPDTQYF,few,TRBV7-2,.,TRBJ2-3
TGCAGTGCTAGTAGACAGGGCGGACAGCCCCAGCATTTT,CSASRQGGQPQHF,many,TRBV20-1,TRBD1,TRBJ1-5
TGTGCCAGCAGTTATGGCGGGGGCTCCTACGAGCAGTACTTC,CASSYGGGSYEQYF,few,TRBV28,TRBD2,TRBJ2-7
TGTGCCAGCAGCCCGGGTGGGGGGCTGAACACTGAAGCTTTCTTT,CASSPGGGLNTEAFF,few,TRBV7-3,.,TRBJ1-1
TGCAGTGCATCCGGACAGATTGAAGCTTTCTTT,CSASGQIEAFF,many,TRBV20-1,.,TRBJ1-1
TGCCTTGCGGGGGCTGGGGCCAACGTCCTGACTTTC,CLAGAGANVLTF,.,TRBV20-1,TRBD2,TRBJ2-6
TGTGCCAGCAGCCTCCTACTAGCGTTTAGCACAGATACGCAGTATTTT,CASSLLLAFSTDTQYF,.,TRBV2,TRBD2,TRBJ2-3
TGTGCCAGCAGCCACCAGCCAGGGAACACTGAAGCTTTCTTT,CASSHQPGNTEAFF,.,TRBV3-1,.,TRBJ1-1
TGTGCCAGCAGCCAACGGACTAGTGGGAACCACGAGCAGTACTTC,CASSQRTSGNHEQYF,.,TRBV12-3/TRBV12-4,TRBD2,TRBJ2-7
TGCGCCAGCAGCTTTGAGACAGGTAGTTATGGCTACACCTTC,CASSFETGSYGYTF,few,TRBV5-1,.,TRBJ1-2
TGTGCCAGCAGCTTAGTCTCGGCTTTCTTT,CASSLVSAFF,.,TRBV7-2,.,TRBJ1-1
TGCGCCAGCAGCCGCAACCGGGACTTCGAAGCTTTCTTT,CASSRNRDFEAFF,.,TRBV4-3,.,TRBJ1-1
TGTGCCAGCAGCAGAGAGACAGGGTACAATGAGCAGTTCTTC,CASSRETGYNEQFF,few,TRBV7-2,TRBD1,TRBJ2-1
TGCGCCAGCAGTGAGTCCAGGGGGGAGCAGTTCTTC,CASSESRGEQFF,few,TRBV10-2,TRBD1,TRBJ2-1
TGTGCCAGCAGCGAAAGCGGAGCCTACGAGCAGTACTTC,CASSESGAYEQYF,.,TRBV7-9,.,TRBJ2-7
TGTGCCAGCAGCTACAGCTGGAAGAACGATTCACCCCTCCACTTT,CASSYSWKNDSPLHF,many,TRBV6-5,.,TRBJ1-6
TGTGCCAGCAGCCCGCGGCGACAGAGCACAGATACGCAGTATTTT,CASSPRRQSTDTQYF,.,TRBV7-9,.,TRBJ2-3
TGTGCCAGCACAATTGGGTCAGGACTAGCGGGAGGTGTTGAGCAGTTCTTC,CASTIGSGLAGGVEQFF,few,TRBV12-3/TRBV12-4,TRBD2,TRBJ2-1
TGTGCCAGTAGTCCCTCTACAGGGCTCCATGGCTACACCTTC,CASSPSTGLHGYTF,.,TRBV19,.,TRBJ1-2
TGTGCCACCAGCAGAGATTTTGAGGGTCCATTATGGTTCTTC,CATSRDFEGPLWFF,few,TRBV15,.,TRBJ2-1
TGCGCCAGCAGCCGGATTTCTGAGCGGGGGCCGGTCCGCACAGATACGCAGTATTTT,CASSRISERGPVRTDTQYF,few,TRBV5-1,TRBD2,TRBJ2-3